This T cell receptor beta chain was identified during a study of blood T cell repertoires in COVID-19. The overall study: The study drew acute and convalescent COVID-19 samples from the United States, Italy and Spain.

The length of the CDR3 is 15 residues. Germline CDR1 and CDR2: SEHNR and FQNEAQ (reference sequence). Trimming removed 4 bases at V and 8 bases at J, with 19 bases between. Some clones are missing from TCRdb's copy, which holds only in-frame ones; the method was immunoSEQ multiplex PCR. The repertoire holds around 190,000 clones, with more than 75% as singletons. This clonotype was sampled from a woman between 50 and 59 years old with acute COVID-19. The chain recombines TRBV7-9 with TRBJ2-3, with a weak D call TRBD1 (6 bases). The material sequenced was PBMCs or T cells enriched from blood (not recorded which). The chain's CDR3 is CASSSDRRSFVTQYF. As DNA, the CDR3 is TGTGCCAGCAGCTCCGACAGGCGGTCCTTCGTTACGCAGTATTTT.